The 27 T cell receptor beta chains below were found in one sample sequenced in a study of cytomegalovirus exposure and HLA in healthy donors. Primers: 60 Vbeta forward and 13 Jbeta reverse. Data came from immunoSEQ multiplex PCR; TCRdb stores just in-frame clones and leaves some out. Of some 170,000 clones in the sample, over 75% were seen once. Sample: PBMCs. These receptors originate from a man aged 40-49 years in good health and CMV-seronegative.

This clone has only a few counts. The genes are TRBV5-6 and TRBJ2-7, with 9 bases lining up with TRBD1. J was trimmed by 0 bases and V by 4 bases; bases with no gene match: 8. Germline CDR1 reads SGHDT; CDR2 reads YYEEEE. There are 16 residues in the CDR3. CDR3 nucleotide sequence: TGTGCCAGCAGCAGAGACAGGGGGAGATACTCCTACGAGCAGTACTTC. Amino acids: CASSRDRGRYSYEQYF.

CDR3 protein: CASSLLGGAVADTQYF. In DNA, the CDR3 is TGTGCCAGCAGTCTACTCGGGGGGGCAGTTGCAGATACGCAGTATTTT. The chain recombines TRBV28 with TRBJ2-3; 8 nucleotides agree with TRBD2. Germline V gene sequence: CDR1 MDHEN, CDR2 SYDVKM. The CDR3 consists of 16 residues. The V and J ends lost 5 bases and 4 bases, in that order; junction bases with no gene match: 11.

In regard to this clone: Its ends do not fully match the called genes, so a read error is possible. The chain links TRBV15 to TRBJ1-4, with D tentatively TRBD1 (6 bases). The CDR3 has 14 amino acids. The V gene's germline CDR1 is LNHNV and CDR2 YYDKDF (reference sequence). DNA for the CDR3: TGTGCCATCAGCAGGACCAGGGGAAATGAAAAACTGTTTTTT. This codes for CAISRTRGNEKLFF.

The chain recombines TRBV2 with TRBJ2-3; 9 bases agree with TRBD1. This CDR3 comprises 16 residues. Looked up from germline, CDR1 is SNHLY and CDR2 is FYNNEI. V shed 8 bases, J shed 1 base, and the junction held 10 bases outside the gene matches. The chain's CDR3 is CASAYRGPRGTDTQYF. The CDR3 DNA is TGTGCCAGCGCCTACAGGGGGCCTCGTGGCACAGATACGCAGTATTTT.

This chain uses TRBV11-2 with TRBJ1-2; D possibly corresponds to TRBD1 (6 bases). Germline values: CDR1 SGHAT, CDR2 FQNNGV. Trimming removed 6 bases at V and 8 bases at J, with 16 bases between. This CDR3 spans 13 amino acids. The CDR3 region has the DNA TGTGCCAGCAGTGGACAGTATCTATGGGGCTACACCTTC. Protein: CASSGQYLWGYTF.

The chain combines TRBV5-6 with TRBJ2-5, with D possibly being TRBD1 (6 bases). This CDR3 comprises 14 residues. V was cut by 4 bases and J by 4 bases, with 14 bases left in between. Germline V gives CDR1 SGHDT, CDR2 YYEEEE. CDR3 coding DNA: TGTGCCAGCAGCCGGGGACACCCGGGAGAGACCCAGTACTTC. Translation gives CASSRGHPGETQYF.

As DNA, the CDR3 is TGTGCCAGCAGCGTGAGGGTCGGTACAACTAGCAGCGGGGAGCTGTTTTTT. Amino acids: CASSVRVGTTSSGELFF. This sequence joins TRBV9 and TRBJ2-2, with a tentative D call TRBD2 (6 bases). Between the trimmed V and J ends, which lost 2 bases and 7 bases, there was a span of 21 bases. In germline, CDR1 is SGDLS, CDR2 YYNGEE. The CDR3 runs 17 residues.

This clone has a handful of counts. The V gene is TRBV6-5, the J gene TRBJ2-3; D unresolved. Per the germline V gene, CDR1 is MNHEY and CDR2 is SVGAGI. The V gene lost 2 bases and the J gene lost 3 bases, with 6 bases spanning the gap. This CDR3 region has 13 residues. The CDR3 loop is CASSYLGTDTQYF. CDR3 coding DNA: TGTGCCAGCAGTTACCTAGGAACAGATACGCAGTATTTT.

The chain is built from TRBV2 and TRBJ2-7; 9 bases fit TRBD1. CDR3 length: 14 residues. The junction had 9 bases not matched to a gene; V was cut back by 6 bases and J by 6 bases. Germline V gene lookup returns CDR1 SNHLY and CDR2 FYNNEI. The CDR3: CASSEQGAPSEQYF. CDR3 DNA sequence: TGTGCCAGCAGCGAACAGGGGGCGCCGTCCGAGCAGTACTTC.

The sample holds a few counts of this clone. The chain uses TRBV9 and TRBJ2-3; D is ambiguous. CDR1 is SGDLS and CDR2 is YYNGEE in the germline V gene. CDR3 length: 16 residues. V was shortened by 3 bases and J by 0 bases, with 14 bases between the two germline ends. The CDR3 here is CASSADIGASTDTQYF. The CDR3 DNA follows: TGTGCCAGCAGCGCAGACATCGGTGCTAGCACAGATACGCAGTATTTT.

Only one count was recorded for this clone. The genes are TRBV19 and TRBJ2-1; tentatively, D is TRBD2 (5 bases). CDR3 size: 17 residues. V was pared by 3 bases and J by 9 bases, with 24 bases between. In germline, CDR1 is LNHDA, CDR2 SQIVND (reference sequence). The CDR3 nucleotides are TGTGCCAGTAGTATCACTCTCAAGCGCGTGCTGGCGGGTGAGCAGTTCTTC. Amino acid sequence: CASSITLKRVLAGEQFF.

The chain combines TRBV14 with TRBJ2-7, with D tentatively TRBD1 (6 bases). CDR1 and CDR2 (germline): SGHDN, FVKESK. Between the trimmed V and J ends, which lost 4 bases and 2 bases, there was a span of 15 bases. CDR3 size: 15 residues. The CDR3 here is CASSLRQVFAYEQYF. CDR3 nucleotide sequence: TGTGCCAGCAGCCTACGACAGGTTTTCGCCTACGAGCAGTACTTC.

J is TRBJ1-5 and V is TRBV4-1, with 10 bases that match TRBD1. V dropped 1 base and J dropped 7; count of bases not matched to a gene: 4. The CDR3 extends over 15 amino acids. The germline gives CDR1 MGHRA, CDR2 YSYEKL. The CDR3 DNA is TGCGCCAGCAGCCAAGTTGGGACAGGGGACCAGCCCCAGCATTTT. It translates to CASSQVGTGDQPQHF.

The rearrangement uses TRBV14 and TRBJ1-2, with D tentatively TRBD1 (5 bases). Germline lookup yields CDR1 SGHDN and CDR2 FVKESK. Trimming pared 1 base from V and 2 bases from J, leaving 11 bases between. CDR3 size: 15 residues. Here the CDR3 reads CASSQVSGGNYGYTF. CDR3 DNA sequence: TGTGCCAGCAGCCAAGTTTCCGGGGGGAACTATGGCTACACCTTC. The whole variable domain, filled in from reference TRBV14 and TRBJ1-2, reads EAGVTQFPSHSVIEKGQTVTLRCDPISGHDNLYWYRRVMGKEIKFLLHFVKESKQDESGMPNNRFLAERTGGTYSTLKVQPAELEDSGVYFCASSQVSGGNYGYTFGSGTRLTVV.

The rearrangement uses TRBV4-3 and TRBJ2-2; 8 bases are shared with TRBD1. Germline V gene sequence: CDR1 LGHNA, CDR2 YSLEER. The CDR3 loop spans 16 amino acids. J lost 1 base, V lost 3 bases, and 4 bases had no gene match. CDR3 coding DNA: TGCGCCAGCAGCCACGGAACAGGGGGGAACACCGGGGAGCTGTTTTTT. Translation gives CASSHGTGGNTGELFF.

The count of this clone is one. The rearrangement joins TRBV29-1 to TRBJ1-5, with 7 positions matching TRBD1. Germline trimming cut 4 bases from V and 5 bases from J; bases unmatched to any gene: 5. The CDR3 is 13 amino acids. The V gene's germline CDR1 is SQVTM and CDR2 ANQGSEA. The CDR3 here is CSVGQGPDQPQHF. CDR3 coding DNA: TGCAGCGTTGGACAGGGACCGGATCAGCCCCAGCATTTT.

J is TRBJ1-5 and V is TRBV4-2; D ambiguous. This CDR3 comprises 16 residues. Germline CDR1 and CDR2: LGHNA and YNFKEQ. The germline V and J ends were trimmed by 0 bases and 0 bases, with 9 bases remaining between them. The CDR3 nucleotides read TGTGCCAGCAGCCAAGATAGTTCCGCTAGCAATCAGCCCCAGCATTTT. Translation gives CASSQDSSASNQPQHF.

This CDR3 reads CASYGGGDEKLFF. The CDR3 DNA sequence: TGCGCCAGCTACGGGGGTGGTGATGAAAAACTGTTTTTT. The V call is TRBV4-1, the J call TRBJ1-4, with a possible D match to TRBD1 (5 bases). The CDR3 is 13 amino acids. Germline values: CDR1 MGHRA, CDR2 YSYEKL. V was trimmed by 8 bases and J by 6 bases, leaving 13 bases between them.

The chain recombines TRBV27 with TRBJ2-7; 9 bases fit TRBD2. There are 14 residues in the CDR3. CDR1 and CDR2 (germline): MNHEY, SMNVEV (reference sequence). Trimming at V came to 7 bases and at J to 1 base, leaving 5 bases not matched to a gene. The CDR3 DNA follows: TGTGCCAGCACCAGCGGGGGGACTTCCTACGAGCAGTACTTC. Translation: CASTSGGTSYEQYF.

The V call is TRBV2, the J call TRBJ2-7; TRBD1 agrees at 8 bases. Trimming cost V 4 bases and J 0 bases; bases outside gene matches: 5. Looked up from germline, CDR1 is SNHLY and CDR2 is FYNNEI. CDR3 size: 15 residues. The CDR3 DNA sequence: TGTGCCAGCAGTGGCGGGGACAGGAGCTCCTACGAGCAGTACTTC. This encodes CASSGGDRSSYEQYF. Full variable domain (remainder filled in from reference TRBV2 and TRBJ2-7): EPEVTQTPSHQVTQMGQEVILRCVPISNHLYFYWYRQILGQKVEFLVSFYNNEISEKSEIFDDQFSVERPDGSNFTLKIRSTKLEDSAMYFCASSGGDRSSYEQYFGPGTRLTVT.

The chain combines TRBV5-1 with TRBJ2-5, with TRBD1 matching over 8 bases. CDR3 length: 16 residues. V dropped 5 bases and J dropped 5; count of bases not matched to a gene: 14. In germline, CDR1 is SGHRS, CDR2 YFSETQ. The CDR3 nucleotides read TGCGCCAGCAGTCAGTCGGTGGACAGGGTTTTTGAGACCCAGTACTTC. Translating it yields CASSQSVDRVFETQYF.

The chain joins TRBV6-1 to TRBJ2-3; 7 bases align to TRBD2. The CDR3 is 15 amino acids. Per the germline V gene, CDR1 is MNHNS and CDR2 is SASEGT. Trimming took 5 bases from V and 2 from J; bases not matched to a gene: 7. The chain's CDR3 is CASSNGGTNTDTQYF. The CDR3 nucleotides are TGTGCCAGCAGTAACGGGGGGACTAACACAGATACGCAGTATTTT.

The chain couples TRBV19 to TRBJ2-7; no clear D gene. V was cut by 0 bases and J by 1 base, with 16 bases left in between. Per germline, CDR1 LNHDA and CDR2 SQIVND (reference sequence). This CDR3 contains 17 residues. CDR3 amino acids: CASSIDLSPGRSYEQYF. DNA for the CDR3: TGTGCCAGTAGTATAGATCTTAGTCCTGGCAGGTCCTACGAGCAGTACTTC.

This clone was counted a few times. CDR3 nucleotide sequence: TGTGCCAGCAGCCTCATCCAGGGGTCTGAAGCTTTCTTT. Its protein product is CASSLIQGSEAFF. The rearrangement uses TRBV11-3 and TRBJ1-1; D might be TRBD1 (6 bases). The germline gives CDR1 SGHNT, CDR2 YENEEA. Trimming took 5 bases from V and 6 from J, leaving 13 bases between them. This CDR3 is built from 13 residues.

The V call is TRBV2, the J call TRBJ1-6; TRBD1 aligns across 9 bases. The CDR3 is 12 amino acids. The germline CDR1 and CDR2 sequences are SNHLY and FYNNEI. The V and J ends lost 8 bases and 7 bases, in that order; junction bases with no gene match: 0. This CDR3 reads CASGTGNSPLHF. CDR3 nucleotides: TGTGCCAGCGGGACAGGGAATTCACCCCTCCACTTT.

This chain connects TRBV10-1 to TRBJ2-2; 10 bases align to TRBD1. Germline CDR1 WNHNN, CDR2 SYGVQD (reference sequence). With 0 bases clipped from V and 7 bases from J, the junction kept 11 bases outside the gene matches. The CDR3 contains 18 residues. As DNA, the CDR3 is TGCGCCAGCAGTGAGTCGGGGCTCCCGGGACAGGGGAACGGGGAGCTGTTTTTT. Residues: CASSESGLPGQGNGELFF.

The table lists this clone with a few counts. The CDR3 sequence is CASSPLQDRGAQYF. In DNA, the CDR3 is TGTGCCAGCAGTCCCCTCCAGGACAGGGGGGCCCAGTACTTC. The chain uses TRBV28 and TRBJ2-5, with 10 bases lining up with TRBD1. The CDR3 length is 14 residues. Per the germline V gene, CDR1 is MDHEN and CDR2 is SYDVKM. V gave up 5 bases and J gave up 9 bases; unmatched junction bases: 9.